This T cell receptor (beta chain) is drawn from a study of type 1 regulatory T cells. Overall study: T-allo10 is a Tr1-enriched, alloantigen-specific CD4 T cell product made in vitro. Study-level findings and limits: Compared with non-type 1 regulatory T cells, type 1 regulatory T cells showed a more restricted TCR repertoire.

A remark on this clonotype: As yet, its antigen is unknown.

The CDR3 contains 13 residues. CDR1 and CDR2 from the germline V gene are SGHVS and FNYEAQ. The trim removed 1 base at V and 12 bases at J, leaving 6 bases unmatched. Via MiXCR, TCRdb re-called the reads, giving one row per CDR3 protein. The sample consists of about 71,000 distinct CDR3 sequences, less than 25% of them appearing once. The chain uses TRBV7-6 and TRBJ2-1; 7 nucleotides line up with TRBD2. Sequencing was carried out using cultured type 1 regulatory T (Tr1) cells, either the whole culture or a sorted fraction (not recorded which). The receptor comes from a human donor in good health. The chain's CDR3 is CASSLGRAGAQFF. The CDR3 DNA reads TGTGCCAGCAGCTTAGGACGCGCGGGAGCGCAGTTCTTC.